The clone carrying this T cell receptor (beta chain) was recorded a few times. The antigen remains unidentified. This entry belongs to a study of early T cells in non-severe SARS-CoV-2 infection. As for the study in general: Chains were not paired, and sequencing was done on bulk RNA from unsorted whole blood.

Study results and limitations: In VDJdb matching, anti-spike CD8 responses were favored while private and CD4 specificities went missing.

V was cut by 0 bases and J by 0 bases, with 6 bases left in between. The CDR3 runs to 15 residues. CDR1 and CDR2 from the germline V gene are WSHSY and SAAADI. The protocol attached unique molecular identifiers to individual cDNA molecules. TCRdb passed the 5' RACE reads through MiXCR, listing each CDR3 protein once. This table holds roughly 66,000 distinct CDR3 sequences, approximately 9% found once. The gene calls are TRBV10-2 and TRBJ1-3; no firm D call. The sequence was obtained from an adult who was a healthcare worker with PCR-confirmed SARS-CoV-2 infection or an uninfected control (not recorded which). Sequences were obtained from whole blood. Here the CDR3 reads CASSESGGSGNTIYF. CDR3 bases: TGCGCCAGCAGTGAGTCGGGAGGCTCTGGAAACACCATATATTTT.